This entry concerns a single TCR beta chain. This specimen belongs to a study of blood T cell repertoires in COVID-19. In the source study's methods: Reference gene primers were amplified, and this amplification served to estimate nucleated cell counts. TCRdb's copy holds only in-frame clones and misses some; the assay was immunoSEQ multiplex PCR. The V and J calls and clone size come from that table; D and trimming were worked out from the DNA. The data hold roughly 200,000 clones, with approximately 89% observed a single time. The CDR3 has 18 amino acids. Losses at the gene ends were 3 bases for V and 2 bases for J; bases not matched to a gene: 10. CDR1 is SGHKS, CDR2 YYEKEE, per germline (reference sequence).

The TCR comes from a woman in her 30s with acute COVID-19. Sequenced material: PBMCs or T cells enriched from blood (not recorded which). This chain connects TRBV5-5 to TRBJ2-7, with TRBD2 matching 14 bases. The CDR3 coding sequence is TGTGCCAGCAGCTCAGGACTAGCGGGGGGCCAGTTTCCCTACGAGCAGTACTTC. Its protein is CASSSGLAGGQFPYEQYF.